Below are 17 T cell receptor beta chains sequenced from a single sample in a study of identical twins. TCRdb reprocessed the 5' RACE reads with MiXCR, giving one entry per CDR3 protein. This repertoire shows around 510,000 distinct CDR3 sequences, approximately 15% found once; its top ten account for around 0.98%. The data also belong to a second study, concerning yellow fever vaccine responses in identical twins.

The sequenced sample was CD4+ T cells sorted from blood. All receptors derive from a woman younger than 35 in good health.

The chain combines TRBV28 with TRBJ2-2; 12 bases fit TRBD2. V dropped 8 bases and J dropped 8; count of bases not matched to a gene: 12. CDR1 and CDR2 from the germline V gene are MDHEN and SYDVKM. The CDR3 totals 16 residues. The CDR3 loop is CASGNPGLAGYGELFF. The DNA of the CDR3 is TGTGCCAGCGGTAATCCGGGACTAGCGGGCTATGGGGAGCTGTTTTTT.

This clonotype was found many times. The V gene is TRBV28, the J gene TRBJ2-3; the match to TRBD2 covers 11 bases. Looked up from germline, CDR1 is MDHEN and CDR2 is SYDVKM. The ends lost 4 bases at V and 6 bases at J; junction bases unmatched: 6. This CDR3 spans 15 amino acids. CDR3 sequence reads: CASSSLAGGSDTQYF. In DNA, the CDR3 is TGTGCCAGCAGTTCCTTAGCGGGGGGGTCGGATACGCAGTATTTT.

The J gene is TRBJ2-7, the V gene TRBV6-5; the D gene is possibly TRBD1 (5 bases). This CDR3 region has 12 residues. Trimming cost V 6 bases and J 6 bases, with 12 bases left between them. The V gene's germline CDR1 is MNHEY and CDR2 SVGAGI. The CDR3 sequence: CASRDTTREQYF. The CDR3 nucleotides are TGTGCCAGCAGGGACACCACCCGCGAGCAGTACTTC.

The rearrangement joins TRBV3-1 to TRBJ2-3; the match to TRBD2 covers 9 bases. Germline V CDR1 and CDR2: LGHDT, YNNKEL (reference sequence). J was trimmed by 1 base and V by 3 bases; bases with no gene match: 2. The CDR3 runs to 15 residues. For the CDR3, the DNA is TGTGCCAGCAGCCAGGGGACTAGCTGCACAGATACGCAGTATTTT. Amino acids: CASSQGTSCTDTQYF.

This clonotype was picked up many times. V is TRBV20-1 and J is TRBJ2-7; weak D call: TRBD2 (7 bases). This CDR3 comprises 13 residues. Looked up from germline, CDR1 is DFQATT and CDR2 is SNEGSKA (reference sequence). V was clipped by 6 bases and J by 1 base, with 13 bases between them. The DNA for the CDR3 is TGCAGTGCGGGGGGGCAGCCTTCCTACGAGCAGTACTTC. It specifies CSAGGQPSYEQYF.

In its sample, this clonotype was seen many times. The DNA is omitted, as the CDR3 cannot be located on it reliably, and the CDR3 follows TCRdb's listing. J is TRBJ2-7 and V is TRBV28; no check of the table's D call, TRBD1, against the DNA was made. The CDR3 length is 15 residues, termini included. Germline V gene sequence: CDR1 MDHEN, CDR2 SYDVKM. The CDR3 here is CASSSSGQGADEQYF.

In this sample, this clonotype turned up a few times. V is TRBV7-9 and J is TRBJ2-5; 10 bases fit TRBD1. This CDR3 region has 15 residues. Unmatched junction bases numbered 3, after V lost 3 bases and J lost 2 bases. From germline, CDR1 is SEHNR and CDR2 FQNEAQ (reference sequence). This CDR3 reads CASSFTDRGQETQYF. Written as DNA, the CDR3 is TGTGCCAGCAGCTTCACGGACAGGGGGCAAGAGACCCAGTACTTC.

This sequence joins TRBV6-4 and TRBJ2-1; D unclear. Germline lookup yields CDR1 MRHNA and CDR2 SNTAGT. Trimming pared 0 bases from V and 6 bases from J, leaving 12 bases between. This CDR3 is 15 amino acids long. The CDR3 is CASSDSGPSGNEQFF. The DNA for the CDR3 is TGTGCCAGCAGTGACTCTGGCCCCTCCGGCAATGAGCAGTTCTTC.

This clonotype was counted between two and nine times. This sequence joins TRBV7-8 and TRBJ2-1, with 7 bases identical to TRBD1. V shed 8 bases, J shed 7 bases, and the junction held 8 bases outside the gene matches. This CDR3 is 13 amino acids long. The V gene's germline CDR1 is SGHVS and CDR2 FQNEAQ. The CDR3 is CASQIGGGNEQFF. The CDR3, as DNA: TGTGCCAGCCAAATAGGGGGCGGGAATGAGCAGTTCTTC.

The CDR3 sequence is CASSPTGLAADTQYF. The CDR3, as DNA: TGCGCCAGCAGCCCCACGGGACTAGCAGCAGATACGCAGTATTTT. The rearrangement uses TRBV5-1 and TRBJ2-3; 9 nucleotides match TRBD2. With V trimmed by 4 bases and J by 4 bases, 7 bases remained unmatched. CDR1 SGHRS and CDR2 YFSETQ come from the germline V gene. The CDR3 is made up of 15 amino acids. Variable domain in full (rest from reference TRBV5-1 and TRBJ2-3): KAGVTQTPRYLIKTRGQQVTLSCSPISGHRSVSWYQQTPGQGLQFLFEYFSETQRNKGNFPGRFSGRQFSNSRSEMNVSTLELGDSALYLCASSPTGLAADTQYFGPGTRLTVL.

The chain has TRBV20-1 and TRBJ1-2, with D possibly matching TRBD1 (6 bases). V dropped 3 bases and J dropped 4 bases, with 12 bases sitting between them. The CDR3 extends over 13 amino acids. In germline, CDR1 is DFQATT, CDR2 SNEGSKA (reference sequence). The DNA for the CDR3 is TGCAGTGCTAGTTTAACAGGGAGCTATGGCTACACCTTC. Amino acids: CSASLTGSYGYTF.

The V call is TRBV30, the J call TRBJ1-5, with D possibly matching TRBD1 (5 bases). CDR1 is GTSNPN and CDR2 is SVGIG in the germline V gene (reference sequence). CDR3 length: 15 amino acids. Between the trimmed V and J ends, which lost 1 base and 4 bases, there was a span of 14 bases. CDR3 nucleotides: TGTGCCTGGAGTGGGAGGGGTCTCGAGAATCAGCCCCAGCATTTT. It codes for CAWSGRGLENQPQHF.

This clonotype was found many times. The chain recombines TRBV20-1 with TRBJ2-7, with D possibly matching TRBD1 (6 bases). CDR1 and CDR2 (germline): DFQATT, SNEGSKA (reference sequence). V shed 2 bases and J shed 2 bases, with 13 bases lying between them. This CDR3 has 14 amino acids. For the CDR3, the DNA is TGCAGTGCTAGACGCGCGGACAGAACCTACGAGCAGTACTTC. It encodes CSARRADRTYEQYF.

V usage is TRBV5-1 and J usage is TRBJ1-2, with 8 bases aligning to TRBD1. Germline CDR1 is SGHRS and CDR2 is YFSETQ. V shed 1 base, J shed 4 bases, and the junction held 6 bases outside the gene matches. This CDR3 has 15 amino acids. CDR3 sequence: CASSLMGQASYGYTF. CDR3 DNA sequence: TGCGCCAGCAGCTTGATGGGACAGGCTAGCTATGGCTACACCTTC.

The chain is built from TRBV6-2 or TRBV6-3 and TRBJ2-6, with a possible D match to TRBD1 (6 bases). In germline, CDR1 is MNHEY, CDR2 SVGEGT. Trimming shortened V by 2 bases and J by 2 bases, and 10 bases separated the two germline ends. This CDR3 is built from 16 residues. The CDR3 is CASSYGQGTGANVLTF. The CDR3 nucleotides are TGTGCCAGCAGTTACGGGCAGGGGACTGGGGCCAACGTCCTGACTTTC.

This clonotype was seen only a few times. This chain uses TRBV18 with TRBJ1-1; possibly TRBD1 for D (5 bases). Germline CDR1 reads KGHSH; CDR2 reads LQKENI. V lost 4 bases, J lost 1 base, and 10 bases lay in between. The CDR3 covers 14 residues. The CDR3 region is CASSRFGQNTEAFF. In nucleotides, the CDR3 is TGTGCCAGCTCACGCTTCGGACAGAACACTGAAGCTTTCTTT.

The rearrangement links TRBV6-5 to TRBJ2-3; 15 bases are shared with TRBD2. V dropped 0 bases and J dropped 6; count of bases not matched to a gene: 7. CDR3 length: 18 amino acids. Germline V gene data show CDR1 as MNHEY and CDR2 as SVGAGI. CDR3 coding DNA: TGTGCCAGCAGTTACTCAGTTGGACTAGCGGGAGGGGCCGATACGCAGTATTTT. As protein: CASSYSVGLAGGADTQYF.